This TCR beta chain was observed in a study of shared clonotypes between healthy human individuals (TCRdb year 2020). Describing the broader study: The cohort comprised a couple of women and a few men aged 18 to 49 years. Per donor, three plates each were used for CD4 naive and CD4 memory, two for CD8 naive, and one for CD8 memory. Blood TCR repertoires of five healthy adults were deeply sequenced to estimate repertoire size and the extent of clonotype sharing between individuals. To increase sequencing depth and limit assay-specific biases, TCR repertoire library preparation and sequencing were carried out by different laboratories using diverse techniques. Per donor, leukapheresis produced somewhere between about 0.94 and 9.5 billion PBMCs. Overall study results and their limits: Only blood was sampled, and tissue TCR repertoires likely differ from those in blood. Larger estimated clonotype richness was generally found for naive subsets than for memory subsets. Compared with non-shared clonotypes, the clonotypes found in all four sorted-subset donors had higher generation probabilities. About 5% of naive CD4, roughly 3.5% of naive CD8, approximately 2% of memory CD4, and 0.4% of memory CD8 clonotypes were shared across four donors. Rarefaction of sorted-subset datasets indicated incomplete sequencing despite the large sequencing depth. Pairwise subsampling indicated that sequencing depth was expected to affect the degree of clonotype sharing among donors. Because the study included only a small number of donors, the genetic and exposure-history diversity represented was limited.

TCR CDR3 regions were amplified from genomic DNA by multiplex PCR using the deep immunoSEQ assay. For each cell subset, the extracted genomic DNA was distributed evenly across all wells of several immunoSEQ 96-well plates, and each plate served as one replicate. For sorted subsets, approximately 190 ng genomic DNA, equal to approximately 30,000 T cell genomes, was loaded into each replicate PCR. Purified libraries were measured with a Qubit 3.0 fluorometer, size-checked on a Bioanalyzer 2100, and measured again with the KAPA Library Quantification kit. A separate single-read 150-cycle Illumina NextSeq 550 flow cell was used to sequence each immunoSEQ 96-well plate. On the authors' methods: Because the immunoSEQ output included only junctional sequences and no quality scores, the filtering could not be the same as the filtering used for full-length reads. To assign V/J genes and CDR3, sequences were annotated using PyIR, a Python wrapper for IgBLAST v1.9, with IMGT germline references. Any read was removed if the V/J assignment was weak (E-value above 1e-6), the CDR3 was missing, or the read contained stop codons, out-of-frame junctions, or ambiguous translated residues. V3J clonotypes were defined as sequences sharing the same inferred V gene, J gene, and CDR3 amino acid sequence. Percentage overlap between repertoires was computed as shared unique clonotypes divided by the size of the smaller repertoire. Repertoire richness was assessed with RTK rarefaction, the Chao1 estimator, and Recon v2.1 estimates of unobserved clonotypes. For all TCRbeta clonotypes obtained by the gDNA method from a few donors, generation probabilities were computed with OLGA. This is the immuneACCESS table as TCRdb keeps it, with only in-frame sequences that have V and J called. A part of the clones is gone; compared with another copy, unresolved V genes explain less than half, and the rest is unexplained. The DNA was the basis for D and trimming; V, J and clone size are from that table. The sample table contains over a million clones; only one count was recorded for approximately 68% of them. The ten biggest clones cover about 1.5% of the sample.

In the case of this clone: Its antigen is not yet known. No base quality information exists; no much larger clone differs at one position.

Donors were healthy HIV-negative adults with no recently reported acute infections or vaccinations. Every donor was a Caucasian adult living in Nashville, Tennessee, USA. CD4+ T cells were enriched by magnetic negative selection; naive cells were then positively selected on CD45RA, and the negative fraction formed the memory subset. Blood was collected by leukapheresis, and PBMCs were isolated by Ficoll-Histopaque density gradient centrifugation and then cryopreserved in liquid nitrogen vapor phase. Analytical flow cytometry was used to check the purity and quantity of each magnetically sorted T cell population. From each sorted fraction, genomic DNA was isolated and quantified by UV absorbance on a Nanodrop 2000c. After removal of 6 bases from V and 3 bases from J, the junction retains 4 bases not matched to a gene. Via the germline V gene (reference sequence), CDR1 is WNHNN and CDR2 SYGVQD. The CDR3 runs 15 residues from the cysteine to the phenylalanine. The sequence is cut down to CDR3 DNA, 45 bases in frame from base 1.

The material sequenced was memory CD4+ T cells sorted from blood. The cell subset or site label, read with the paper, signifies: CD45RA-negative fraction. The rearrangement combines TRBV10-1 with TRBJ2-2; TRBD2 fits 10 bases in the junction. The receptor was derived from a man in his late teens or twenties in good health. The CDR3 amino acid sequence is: CASRAGTSDTGELFF. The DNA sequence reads TGCGCCAGCAGAGCCGGGACTAGCGACACCGGGGAGCTGTTTTTT.